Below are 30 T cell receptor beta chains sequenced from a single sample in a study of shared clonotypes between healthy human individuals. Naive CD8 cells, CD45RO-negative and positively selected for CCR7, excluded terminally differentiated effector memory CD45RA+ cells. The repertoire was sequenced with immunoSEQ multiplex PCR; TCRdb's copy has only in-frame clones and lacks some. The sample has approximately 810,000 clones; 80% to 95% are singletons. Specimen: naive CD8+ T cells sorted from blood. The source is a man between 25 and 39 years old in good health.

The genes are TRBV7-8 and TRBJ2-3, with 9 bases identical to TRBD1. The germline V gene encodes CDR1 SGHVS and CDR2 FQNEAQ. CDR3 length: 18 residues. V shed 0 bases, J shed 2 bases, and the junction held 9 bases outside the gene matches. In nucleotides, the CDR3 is TGTGCCAGCAGCTTAGCCCCTCCCACAGGGGGCCACACAGATACGCAGTATTTT. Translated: CASSLAPPTGGHTDTQYF. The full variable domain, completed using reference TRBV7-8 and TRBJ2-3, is GAGVSQSPRYKVAKRGQDVALRCDPISGHVSLFWYQQALGQGPEFLTYFQNEAQLDKSGLPSDRFFAERPEGSVSTLKIQRTQQEDSAVYLCASSLAPPTGGHTDTQYFGPGTRLTVL.

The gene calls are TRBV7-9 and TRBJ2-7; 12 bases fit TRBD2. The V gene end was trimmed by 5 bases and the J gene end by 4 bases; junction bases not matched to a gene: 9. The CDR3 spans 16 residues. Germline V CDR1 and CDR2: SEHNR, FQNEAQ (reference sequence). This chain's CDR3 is CASSPRTSGRRYEQYF. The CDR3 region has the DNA TGTGCCAGCAGCCCTCGAACTAGCGGGAGGCGGTACGAGCAGTACTTC.

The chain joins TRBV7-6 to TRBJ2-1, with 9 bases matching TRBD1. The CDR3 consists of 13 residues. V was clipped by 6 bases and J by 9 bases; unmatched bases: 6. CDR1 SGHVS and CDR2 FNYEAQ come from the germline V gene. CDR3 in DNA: TGTGCCAGCAGACAGGGGGCAGCGGGTGAGCAGTTCTTC. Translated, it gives CASRQGAAGEQFF. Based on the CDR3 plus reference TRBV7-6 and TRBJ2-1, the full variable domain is GAGVSQSPRYKVTKRGQDVALRCDPISGHVSLYWYRQALGQGPEFLTYFNYEAQQDKSGLPNDRFSAERPEGSISTLTIQRTEQRDSAMYRCASRQGAAGEQFFGPGTRLTVL.

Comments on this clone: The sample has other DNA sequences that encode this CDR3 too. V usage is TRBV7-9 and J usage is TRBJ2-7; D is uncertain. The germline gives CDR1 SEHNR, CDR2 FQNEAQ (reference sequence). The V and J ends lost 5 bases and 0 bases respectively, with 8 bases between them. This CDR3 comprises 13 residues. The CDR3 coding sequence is TGTGCCAGCAGCCCTAGGAGCTCCTACGAGCAGTACTTC. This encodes CASSPRSSYEQYF.

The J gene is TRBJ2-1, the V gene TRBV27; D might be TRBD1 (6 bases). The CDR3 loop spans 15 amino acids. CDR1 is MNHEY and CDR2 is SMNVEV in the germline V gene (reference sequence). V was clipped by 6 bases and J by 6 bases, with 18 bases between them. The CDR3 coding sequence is TGTGCCAGCAGCTCTAGCCAGGGGTCTGGCAATGAGCAGTTCTTC. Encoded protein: CASSSSQGSGNEQFF.

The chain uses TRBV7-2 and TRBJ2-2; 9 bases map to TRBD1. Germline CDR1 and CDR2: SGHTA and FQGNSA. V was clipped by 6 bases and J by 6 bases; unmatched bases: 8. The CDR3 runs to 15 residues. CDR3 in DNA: TGTGCCAGCAGGCCGGGACAGGGAAATTCCGGGGAGCTGTTTTTT. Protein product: CASRPGQGNSGELFF.

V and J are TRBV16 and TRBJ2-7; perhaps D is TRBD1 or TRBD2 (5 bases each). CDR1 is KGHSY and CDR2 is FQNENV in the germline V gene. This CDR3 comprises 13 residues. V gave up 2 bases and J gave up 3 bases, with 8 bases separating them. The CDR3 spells CASSQGGSYEQYF. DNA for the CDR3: TGTGCCAGCAGCCAAGGGGGAAGCTACGAGCAGTACTTC.

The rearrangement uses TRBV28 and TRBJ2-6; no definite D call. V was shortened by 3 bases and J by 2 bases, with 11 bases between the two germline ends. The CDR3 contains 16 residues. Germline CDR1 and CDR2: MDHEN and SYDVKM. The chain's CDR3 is CASSLPGPTGANVLTF. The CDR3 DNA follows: TGTGCCAGCAGTTTGCCGGGTCCTACTGGGGCCAACGTCCTGACTTTC.

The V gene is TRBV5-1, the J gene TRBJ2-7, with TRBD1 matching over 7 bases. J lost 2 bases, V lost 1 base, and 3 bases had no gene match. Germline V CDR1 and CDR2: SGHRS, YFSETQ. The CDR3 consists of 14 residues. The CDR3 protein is CASSLYRGPYEQYF. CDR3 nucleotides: TGCGCCAGCAGCTTGTACAGGGGCCCCTACGAGCAGTACTTC.

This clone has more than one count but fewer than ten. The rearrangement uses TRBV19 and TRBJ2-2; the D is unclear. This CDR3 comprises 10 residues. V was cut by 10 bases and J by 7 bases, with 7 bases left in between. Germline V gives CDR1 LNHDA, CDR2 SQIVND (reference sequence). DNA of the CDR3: TGTGCCACCCGATTCGGGGAGCTGTTTTTT. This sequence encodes CATRFGELFF.

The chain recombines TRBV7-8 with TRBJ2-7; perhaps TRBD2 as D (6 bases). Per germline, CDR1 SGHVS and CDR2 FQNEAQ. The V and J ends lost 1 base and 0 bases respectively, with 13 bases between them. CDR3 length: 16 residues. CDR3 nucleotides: TGTGCCAGCAGCTTAGATTCTAGCGCACTCTCCTACGAGCAGTACTTC. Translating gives CASSLDSSALSYEQYF.

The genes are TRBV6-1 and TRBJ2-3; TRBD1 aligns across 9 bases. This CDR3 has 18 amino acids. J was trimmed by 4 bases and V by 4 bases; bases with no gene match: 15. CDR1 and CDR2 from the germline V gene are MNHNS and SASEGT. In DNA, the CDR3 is TGTGCCAGCAGTGGTTCGAAGGGGACAGGGTACATGGCAGATACGCAGTATTTT. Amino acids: CASSGSKGTGYMADTQYF.

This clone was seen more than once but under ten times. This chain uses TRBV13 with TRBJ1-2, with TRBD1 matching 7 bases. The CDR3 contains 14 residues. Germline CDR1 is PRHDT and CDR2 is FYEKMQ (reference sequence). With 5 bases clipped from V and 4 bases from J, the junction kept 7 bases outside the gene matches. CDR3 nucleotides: TGTGCCAGCAGCACCGAAGAGGGGGCCTATGGCTACACCTTC. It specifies CASSTEEGAYGYTF. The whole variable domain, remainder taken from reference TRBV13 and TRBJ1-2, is AAGVIQSPRHLIKEKRETATLKCYPIPRHDTVYWYQQGPGQDPQFLISFYEKMQSDKGSIPDRFSAQQFSDYHSELNMSSLELGDSALYFCASSTEEGAYGYTFGSGTRLTVV.

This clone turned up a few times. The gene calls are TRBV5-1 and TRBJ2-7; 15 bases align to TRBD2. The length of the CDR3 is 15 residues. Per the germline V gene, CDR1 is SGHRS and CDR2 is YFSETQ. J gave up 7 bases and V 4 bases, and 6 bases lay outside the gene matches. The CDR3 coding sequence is TGCGCCAGCAGCACGGGACTAGCGGGAGGAGGGGAGCAGTACTTC. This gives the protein CASSTGLAGGGEQYF.

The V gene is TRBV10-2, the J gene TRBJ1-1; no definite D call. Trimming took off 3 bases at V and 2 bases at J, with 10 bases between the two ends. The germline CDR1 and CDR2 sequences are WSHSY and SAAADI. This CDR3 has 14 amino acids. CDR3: CASSDGGENTEAFF. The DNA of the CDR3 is TGCGCCAGCAGTGATGGTGGGGAAAACACTGAAGCTTTCTTT.

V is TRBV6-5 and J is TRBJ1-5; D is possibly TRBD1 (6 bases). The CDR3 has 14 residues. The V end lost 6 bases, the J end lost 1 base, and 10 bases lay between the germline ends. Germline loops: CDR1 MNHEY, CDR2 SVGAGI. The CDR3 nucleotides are TGTGCCAGCAGGGGTCAGGGGAGCAATCAGCCCCAGCATTTT. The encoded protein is CASRGQGSNQPQHF.

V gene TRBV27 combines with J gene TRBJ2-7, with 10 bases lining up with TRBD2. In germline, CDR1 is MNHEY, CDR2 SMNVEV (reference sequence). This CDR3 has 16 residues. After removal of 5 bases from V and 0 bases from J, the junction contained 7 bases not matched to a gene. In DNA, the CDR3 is TGTGCCAGCAGTCTAACTTCTAGCGGGAGCTCCTACGAGCAGTACTTC. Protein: CASSLTSSGSSYEQYF.

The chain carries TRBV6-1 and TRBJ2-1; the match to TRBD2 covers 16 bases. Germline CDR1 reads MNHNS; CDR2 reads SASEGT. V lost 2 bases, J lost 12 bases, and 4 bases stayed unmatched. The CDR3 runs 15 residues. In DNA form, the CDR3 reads TGTGCCAGCAGTGAACGTGGGACTAGCGGGAGGGGGCAGTTCTTC. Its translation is CASSERGTSGRGQFF.

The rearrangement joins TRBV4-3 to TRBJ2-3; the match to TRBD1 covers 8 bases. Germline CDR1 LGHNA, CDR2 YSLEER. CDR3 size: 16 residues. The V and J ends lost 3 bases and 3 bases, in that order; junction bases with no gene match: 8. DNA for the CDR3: TGCGCCAGCAGCCAGGGTGACAGGGGAGTAACAGATACGCAGTATTTT. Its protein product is CASSQGDRGVTDTQYF.

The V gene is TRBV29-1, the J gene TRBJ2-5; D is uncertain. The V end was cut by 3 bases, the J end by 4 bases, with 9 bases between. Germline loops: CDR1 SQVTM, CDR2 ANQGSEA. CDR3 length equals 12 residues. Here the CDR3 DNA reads TGCAGCGTTGATGGCGGCAGAGAGACCCAGTACTTC. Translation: CSVDGGRETQYF. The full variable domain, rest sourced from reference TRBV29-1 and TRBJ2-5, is SAVISQKPSRDICQRGTSLTIQCQVDSQVTMMFWYRQQPGQSLTLIATANQGSEATYESGFVIDKFPISRPNLTFSTLTVSNMSPEDSSIYLCSVDGGRETQYFGPGTRLLVL.

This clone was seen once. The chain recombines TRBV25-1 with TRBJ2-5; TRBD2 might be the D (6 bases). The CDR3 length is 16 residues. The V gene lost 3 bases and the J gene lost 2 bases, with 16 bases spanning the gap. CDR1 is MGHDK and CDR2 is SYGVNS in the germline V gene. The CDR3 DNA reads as TGTGCCAGCAGTGATGGACTATTGGCTGTACAAGAGACCCAGTACTTC. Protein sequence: CASSDGLLAVQETQYF. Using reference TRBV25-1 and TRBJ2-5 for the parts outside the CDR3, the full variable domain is EADIYQTPRYLVIGTGKKITLECSQTMGHDKMYWYQQDPGMELHLIHYSYGVNSTEKGDLSSESTVSRIRTEHFPLTLESARPSHTSQYLCASSDGLLAVQETQYFGPGTRLLVL.

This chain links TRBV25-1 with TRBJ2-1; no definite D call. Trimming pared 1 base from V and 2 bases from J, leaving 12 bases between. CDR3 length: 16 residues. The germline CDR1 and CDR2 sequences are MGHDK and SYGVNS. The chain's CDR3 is CASSESKGYTYNEQFF. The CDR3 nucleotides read TGTGCCAGCAGTGAATCCAAGGGATACACCTACAATGAGCAGTTCTTC. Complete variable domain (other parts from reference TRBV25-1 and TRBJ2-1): EADIYQTPRYLVIGTGKKITLECSQTMGHDKMYWYQQDPGMELHLIHYSYGVNSTEKGDLSSESTVSRIRTEHFPLTLESARPSHTSQYLCASSESKGYTYNEQFFGPGTRLTVL.

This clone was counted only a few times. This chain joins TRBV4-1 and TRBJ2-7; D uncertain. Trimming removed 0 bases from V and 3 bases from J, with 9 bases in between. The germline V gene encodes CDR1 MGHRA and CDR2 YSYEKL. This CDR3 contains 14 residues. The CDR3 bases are TGCGCCAGCAGCCAAGAGTCGGCGGTCTACGAGCAGTACTTC. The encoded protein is CASSQESAVYEQYF.

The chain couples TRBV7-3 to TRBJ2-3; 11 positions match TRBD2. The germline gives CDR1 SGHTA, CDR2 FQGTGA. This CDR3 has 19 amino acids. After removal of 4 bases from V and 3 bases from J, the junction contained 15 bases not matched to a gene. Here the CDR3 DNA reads TGTGCCAGCAGCTATTTATTAGGACTAGCGGGTACGAGTACAGATACGCAGTATTTT. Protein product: CASSYLLGLAGTSTDTQYF.

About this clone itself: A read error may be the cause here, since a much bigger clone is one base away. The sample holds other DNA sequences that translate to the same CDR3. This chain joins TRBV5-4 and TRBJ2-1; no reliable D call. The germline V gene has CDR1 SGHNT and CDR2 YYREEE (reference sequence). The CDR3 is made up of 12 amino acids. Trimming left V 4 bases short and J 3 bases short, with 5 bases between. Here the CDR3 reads CASSPDYNEQFF. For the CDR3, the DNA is TGTGCCAGCAGCCCTGACTACAATGAGCAGTTCTTC.

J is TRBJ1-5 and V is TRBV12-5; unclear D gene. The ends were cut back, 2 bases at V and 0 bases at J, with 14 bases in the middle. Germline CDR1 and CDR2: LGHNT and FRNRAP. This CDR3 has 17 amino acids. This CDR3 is CASGLICRRLSNQPQHF. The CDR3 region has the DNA TGTGCTAGTGGTTTGATCTGCAGGAGACTTAGCAATCAGCCCCAGCATTTT.

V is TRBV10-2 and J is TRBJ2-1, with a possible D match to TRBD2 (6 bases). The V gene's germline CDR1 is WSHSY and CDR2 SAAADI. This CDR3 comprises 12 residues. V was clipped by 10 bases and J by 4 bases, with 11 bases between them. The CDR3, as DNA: TGCGCCACAATTGGGACTTACAATGAGCAGTTCTTC. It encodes CATIGTYNEQFF.

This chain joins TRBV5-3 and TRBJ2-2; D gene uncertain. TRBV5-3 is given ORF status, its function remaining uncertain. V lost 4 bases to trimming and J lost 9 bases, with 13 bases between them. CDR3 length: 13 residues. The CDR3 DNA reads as TGTGCCAGAAGCGAGACGGTGCTTAGGGAGCTGTTTTTT. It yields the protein CARSETVLRELFF.

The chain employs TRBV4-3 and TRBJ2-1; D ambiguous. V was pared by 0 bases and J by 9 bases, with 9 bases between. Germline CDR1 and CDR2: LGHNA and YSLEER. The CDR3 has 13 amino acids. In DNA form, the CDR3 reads TGCGCCAGCAGCCAAGACAAGAGTGCTGAGCAGTTCTTC. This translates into CASSQDKSAEQFF.

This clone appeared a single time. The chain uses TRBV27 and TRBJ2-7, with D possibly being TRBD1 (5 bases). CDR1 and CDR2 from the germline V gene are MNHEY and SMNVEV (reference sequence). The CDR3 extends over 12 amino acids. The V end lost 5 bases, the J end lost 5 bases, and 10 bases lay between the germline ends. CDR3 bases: TGTGCCAGCAGTCCCGACAGCAACGAGCAGTACTTC. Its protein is CASSPDSNEQYF.